What follows describes a single T cell receptor beta chain. Its antigen is not identified. The sample belongs to a study of blood T cells in healthy people across ages. Points from the study as a whole: Per million T cells, the diversity of TCR beta decreased roughly linearly as age advanced. Estimates drawn from one million T cells were deemed to understate diversity.

There are 15 residues in the CDR3. Germline V gene sequence: CDR1 LGHNA, CDR2 YNFKEQ. V dropped 0 bases and J dropped 4 bases, with 12 bases sitting between them. PCR was performed a second time for about 6 to 12 cycles using a sample-barcoded 5' primer and a J-beta primer mix. Each CDR3 protein is one row after TCRdb ran MiXCR on the 5' RACE reads. In the table there are 790,000 or so distinct CDR3 sequences, 56% of which are singletons. Every participating donor contributed approximately 10 milliliters of peripheral blood through a draw. Whenever a sample was processed, at least 6 million PBMCs were isolated.

The sequenced sample consisted of blood. The chain has TRBV4-2 and TRBJ1-1; a possible D gene is TRBD1 (6 bases). The clonotype originates from a man in his forties or fifties in good health. The CDR3 here is CASSQDEGTPTEAFF. For the CDR3, the DNA is TGTGCCAGCAGCCAAGATGAGGGGACACCCACTGAAGCTTTCTTT.